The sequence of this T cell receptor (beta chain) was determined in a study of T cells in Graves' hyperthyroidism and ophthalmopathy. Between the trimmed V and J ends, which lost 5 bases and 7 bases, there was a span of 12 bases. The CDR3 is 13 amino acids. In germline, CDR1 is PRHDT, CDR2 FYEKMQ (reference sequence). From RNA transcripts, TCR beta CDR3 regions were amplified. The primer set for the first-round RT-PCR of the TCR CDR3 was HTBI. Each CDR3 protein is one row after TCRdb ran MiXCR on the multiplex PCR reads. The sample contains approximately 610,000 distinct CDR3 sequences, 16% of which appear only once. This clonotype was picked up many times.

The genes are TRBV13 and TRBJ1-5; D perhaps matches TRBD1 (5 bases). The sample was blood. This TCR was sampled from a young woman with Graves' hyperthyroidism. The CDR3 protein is CASSRGQSQPQHF. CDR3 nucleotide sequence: TGTGCCAGCAGCCGTGGACAATCCCAGCCCCAGCATTTT.